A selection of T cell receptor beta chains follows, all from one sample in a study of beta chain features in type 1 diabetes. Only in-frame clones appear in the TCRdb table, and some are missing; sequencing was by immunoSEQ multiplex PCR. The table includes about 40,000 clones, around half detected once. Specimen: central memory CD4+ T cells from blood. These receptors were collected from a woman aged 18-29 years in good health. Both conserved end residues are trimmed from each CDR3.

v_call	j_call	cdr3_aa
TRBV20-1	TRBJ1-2	SAPTYGYT
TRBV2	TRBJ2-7	ASSYSSDEQY
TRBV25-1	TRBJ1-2	ASSNRGGLFT
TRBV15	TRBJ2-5	ATSSVGNRGTEETQY
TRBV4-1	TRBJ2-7	ASSENRGPGEQY
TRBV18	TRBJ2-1	ASSPQGQGMNEQF
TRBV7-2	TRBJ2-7	ASSLALGEQY
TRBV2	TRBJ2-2	ASSGPGNGGGELF
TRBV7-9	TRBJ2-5	ASSLGTGGETQY
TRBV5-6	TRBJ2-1	ASSSRRTSGRNEQF
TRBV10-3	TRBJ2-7	ALSSSGSGYEQY
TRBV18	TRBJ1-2	ASSPTIAETNYGYT
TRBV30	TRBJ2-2	AWSALYVGELF
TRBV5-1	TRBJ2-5	ASSLRGSGGGTQY
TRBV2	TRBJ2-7	ASSFSGGTYEQY
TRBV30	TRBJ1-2	AWSRGQGRVYT
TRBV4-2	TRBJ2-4	ASSQVGYRTGKNIQY
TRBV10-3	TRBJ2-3	AISAPAGSTDTQY
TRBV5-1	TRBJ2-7	ASSSTGRGYEQY
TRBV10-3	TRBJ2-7	AISSGTASSYEQY
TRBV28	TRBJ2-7	ASSFLRLAGPL
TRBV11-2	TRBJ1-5	ASSLDLTIEPQH
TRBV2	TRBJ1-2	ASSDPESNYGYT
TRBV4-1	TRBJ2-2	ASSQIPGQHTGELF
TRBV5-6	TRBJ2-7	ASSASGRPNYEQY
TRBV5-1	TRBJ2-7	ASSRGQAPSYEQY
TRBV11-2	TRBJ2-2	ASSLLAGPNTGELF
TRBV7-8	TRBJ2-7	ASGAGNYEQY
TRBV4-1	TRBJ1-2	ASSQGFAGNLFGYT
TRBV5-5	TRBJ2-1	ASSDSGVYNEQF
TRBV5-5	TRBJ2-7	ASTTLPGSGGAYEQY
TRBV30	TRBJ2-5	AWSPSTRGETQY
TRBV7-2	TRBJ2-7	ASSLAAQITYEQY
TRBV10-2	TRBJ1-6	ASSGANSPLH
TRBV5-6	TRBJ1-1	ASSSTGAGNTEAF
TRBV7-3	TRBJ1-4	ASSPRVGEKLF
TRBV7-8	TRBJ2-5	ASSFRLQGRETQY
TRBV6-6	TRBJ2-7	ASSTGTGSYEQY
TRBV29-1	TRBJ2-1	RGDRGYNEQF
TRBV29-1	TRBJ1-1	SAGHTEAF
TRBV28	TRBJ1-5	ASIAGRGRGSNQPQH
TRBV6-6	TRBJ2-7	ASSPTSSYEQY